The TCR beta chain under discussion was sequenced for a study of T-cell reconstitution after alpha-beta-depleted transplantation in children. Preparation of the TCRbeta library used unique molecular identifiers. One entry per CDR3 protein, called by TCRdb with MiXCR from the PCR reads. The sample consists of nearly 350,000 distinct CDR3 sequences, about 16% of them appearing once. The CDR3 extends over 14 amino acids. Germline V gives CDR1 LGHDT, CDR2 YNNKEL (reference sequence). V lost 1 base and J lost 3, with 10 bases in between. In this sample, this clonotype turned up a few times. The sample was PBMCs, mostly from graft donor cells, taken 360 days after TCRalphabeta/CD19-depleted stem cell transplant. The sequence came from a male patient between 2 and 10 years old who had a stem cell transplant for acute lymphoblastic leukemia, so the T cells may come from the graft donor. The V and J genes are TRBV3-1 and TRBJ2-7, with D tentatively TRBD2 (5 bases). The CDR3 DNA reads as TGTGCCAGCAGCCAAGCCTCCGGGATCTACGAGCAGTACTTC. It yields the protein CASSQASGIYEQYF.